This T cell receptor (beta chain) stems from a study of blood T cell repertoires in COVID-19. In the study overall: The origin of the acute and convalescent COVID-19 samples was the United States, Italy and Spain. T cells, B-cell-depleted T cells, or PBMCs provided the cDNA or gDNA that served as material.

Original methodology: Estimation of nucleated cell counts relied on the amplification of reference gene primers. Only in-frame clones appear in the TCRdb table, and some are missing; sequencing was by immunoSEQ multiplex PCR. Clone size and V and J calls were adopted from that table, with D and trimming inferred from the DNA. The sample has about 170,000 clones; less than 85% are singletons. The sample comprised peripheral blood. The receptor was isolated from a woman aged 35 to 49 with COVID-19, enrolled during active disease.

CDR3 residues: CASSQGYSGYTF. The CDR3 DNA follows: TGTGCCAGCAGCCAAGGGTACAGTGGCTACACCTTC. The chain carries TRBV3-1 (or the pseudogene TRBV3-2) and TRBJ1-2; D is unresolved. Trimming cost V 1 base and J 7 bases, with 7 bases left between them. Germline-derived CDR1 and CDR2 are LGHDT and YNNKEL (reference sequence). CDR3 size: 12 residues.